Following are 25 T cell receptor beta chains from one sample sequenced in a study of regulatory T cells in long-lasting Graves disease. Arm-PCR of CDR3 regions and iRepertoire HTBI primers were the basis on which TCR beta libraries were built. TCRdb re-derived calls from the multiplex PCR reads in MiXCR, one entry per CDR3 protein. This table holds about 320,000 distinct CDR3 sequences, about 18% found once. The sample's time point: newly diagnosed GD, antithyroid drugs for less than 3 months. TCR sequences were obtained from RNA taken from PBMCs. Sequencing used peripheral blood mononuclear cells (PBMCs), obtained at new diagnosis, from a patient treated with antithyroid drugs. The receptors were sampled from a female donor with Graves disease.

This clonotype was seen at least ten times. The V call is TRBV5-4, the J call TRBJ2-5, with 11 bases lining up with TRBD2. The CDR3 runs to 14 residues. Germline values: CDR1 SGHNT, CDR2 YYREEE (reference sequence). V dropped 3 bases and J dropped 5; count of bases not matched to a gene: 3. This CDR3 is CASSSTSGGETQYF. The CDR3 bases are TGTGCCAGCAGCTCCACTAGCGGGGGTGAGACCCAGTACTTC. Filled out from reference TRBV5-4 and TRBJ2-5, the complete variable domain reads ETGVTQSPTHLIKTRGQQVTLRCSSQSGHNTVSWYQQALGQGPQFIFQYYREEENGRGNFPPRFSGLQFPNYSSELNVNALELDDSALYLCASSSTSGGETQYFGPGTRLLVL.

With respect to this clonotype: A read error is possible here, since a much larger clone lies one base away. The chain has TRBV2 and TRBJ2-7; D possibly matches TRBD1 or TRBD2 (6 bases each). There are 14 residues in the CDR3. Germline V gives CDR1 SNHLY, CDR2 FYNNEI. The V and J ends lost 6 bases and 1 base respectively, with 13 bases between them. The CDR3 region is CASRPSGASYEQYF. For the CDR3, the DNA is TGTGCCAGCAGACCGTCGGGGGCGTCCTACGAGCAGTACTTC. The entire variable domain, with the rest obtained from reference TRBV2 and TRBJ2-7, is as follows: EPEVTQTPSHQVTQMGQEVILRCVPISNHLYFYWYRQILGQKVEFLVSFYNNEISEKSEIFDDQFSVERPDGSNFTLKIRSTKLEDSAMYFCASRPSGASYEQYFGPGTRLTVT.

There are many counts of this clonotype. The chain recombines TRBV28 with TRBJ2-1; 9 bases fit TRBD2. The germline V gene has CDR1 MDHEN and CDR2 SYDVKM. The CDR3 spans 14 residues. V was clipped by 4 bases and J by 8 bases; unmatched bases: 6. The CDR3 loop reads CASSSSREGYEQFF. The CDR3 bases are TGTGCCAGCAGTTCATCGCGGGAGGGCTATGAGCAGTTCTTC. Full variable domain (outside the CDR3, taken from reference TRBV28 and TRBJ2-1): DVKVTQSSRYLVKRTGEKVFLECVQDMDHENMFWYRQDPGLGLRLIYFSYDVKMKEKGDIPEGYSVSREKKERFSLILESASTNQTSMYLCASSSSREGYEQFFGPGTRLTVL.

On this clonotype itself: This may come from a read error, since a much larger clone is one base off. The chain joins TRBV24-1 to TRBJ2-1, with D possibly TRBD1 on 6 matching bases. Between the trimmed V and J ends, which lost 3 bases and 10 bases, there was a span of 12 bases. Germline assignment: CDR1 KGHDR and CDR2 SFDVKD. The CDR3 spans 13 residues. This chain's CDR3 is CATSDGTGYEQFF. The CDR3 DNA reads TGTGCCACCAGTGATGGTACAGGGTACGAGCAGTTCTTC.

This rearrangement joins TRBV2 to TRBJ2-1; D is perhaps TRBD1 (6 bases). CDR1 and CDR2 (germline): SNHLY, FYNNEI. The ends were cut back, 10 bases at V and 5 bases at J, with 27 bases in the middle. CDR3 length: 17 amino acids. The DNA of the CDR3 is TGTGCCACCTCAGACCCGTCGTACAGGGCGACCGACAATGAGCAGTTCTTC. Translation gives CATSDPSYRATDNEQFF.

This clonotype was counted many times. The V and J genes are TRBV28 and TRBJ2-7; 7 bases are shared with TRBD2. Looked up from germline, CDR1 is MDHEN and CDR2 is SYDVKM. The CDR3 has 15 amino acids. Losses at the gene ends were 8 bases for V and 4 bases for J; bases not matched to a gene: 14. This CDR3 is CASSLYAGLRYEQYF. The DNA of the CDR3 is TGTGCCAGCTCTCTTTATGCGGGACTACGTTACGAGCAGTACTTC.

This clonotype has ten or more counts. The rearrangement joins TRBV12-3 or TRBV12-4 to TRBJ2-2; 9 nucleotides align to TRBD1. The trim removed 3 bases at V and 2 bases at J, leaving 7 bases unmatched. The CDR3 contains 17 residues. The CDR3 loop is CASSFSGQGYNTGELFF. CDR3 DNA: TGTGCCAGCAGTTTCTCGGGACAGGGCTATAACACCGGGGAGCTGTTTTTT.

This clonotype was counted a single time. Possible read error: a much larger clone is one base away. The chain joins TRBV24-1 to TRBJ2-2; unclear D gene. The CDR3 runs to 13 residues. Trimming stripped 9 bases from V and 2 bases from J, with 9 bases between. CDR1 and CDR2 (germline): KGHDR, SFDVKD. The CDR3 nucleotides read TGTGCCACCGAGGCACCTAACACCGGGGAGCTGTTTTTT. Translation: CATEAPNTGELFF.

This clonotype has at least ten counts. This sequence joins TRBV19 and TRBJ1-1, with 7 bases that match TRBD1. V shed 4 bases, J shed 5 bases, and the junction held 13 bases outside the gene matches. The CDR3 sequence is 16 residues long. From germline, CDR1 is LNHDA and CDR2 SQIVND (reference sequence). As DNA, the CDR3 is TGTGCCAGTAGTAAAAGAACAGGGGTTATTTATACTGAAGCTTTCTTT. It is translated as CASSKRTGVIYTEAFF.

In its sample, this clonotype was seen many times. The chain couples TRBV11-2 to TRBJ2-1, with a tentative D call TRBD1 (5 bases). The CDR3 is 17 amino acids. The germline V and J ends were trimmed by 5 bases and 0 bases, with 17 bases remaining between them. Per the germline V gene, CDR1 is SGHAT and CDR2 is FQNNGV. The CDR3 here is CASSPRTGPNSYNEQFF. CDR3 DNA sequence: TGTGCCAGCAGCCCACGCACAGGTCCAAACTCCTACAATGAGCAGTTCTTC.

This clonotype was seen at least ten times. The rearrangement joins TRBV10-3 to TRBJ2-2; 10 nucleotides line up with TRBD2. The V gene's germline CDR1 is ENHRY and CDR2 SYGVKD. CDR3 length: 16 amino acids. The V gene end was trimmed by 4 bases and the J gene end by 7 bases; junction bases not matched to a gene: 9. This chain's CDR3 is CAISAASGRKDGELFF. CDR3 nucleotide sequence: TGTGCCATCAGTGCGGCTAGCGGGAGAAAGGACGGGGAGCTGTTTTTT.

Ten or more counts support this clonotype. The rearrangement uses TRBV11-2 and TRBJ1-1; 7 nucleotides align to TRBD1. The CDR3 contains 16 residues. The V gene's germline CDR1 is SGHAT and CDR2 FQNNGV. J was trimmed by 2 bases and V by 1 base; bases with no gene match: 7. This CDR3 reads CASSLVPGGINTEAFF. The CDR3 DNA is TGTGCCAGCAGCTTAGTTCCAGGGGGGATAAACACTGAAGCTTTCTTT.

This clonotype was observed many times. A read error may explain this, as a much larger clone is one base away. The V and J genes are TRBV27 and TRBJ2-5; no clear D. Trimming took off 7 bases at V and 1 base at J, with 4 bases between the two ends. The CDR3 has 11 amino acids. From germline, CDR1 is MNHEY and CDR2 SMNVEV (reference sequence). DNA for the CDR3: TGTGCCAGCATCCTCCAAGAGACCCAGTACTTC. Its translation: CASILQETQYF.

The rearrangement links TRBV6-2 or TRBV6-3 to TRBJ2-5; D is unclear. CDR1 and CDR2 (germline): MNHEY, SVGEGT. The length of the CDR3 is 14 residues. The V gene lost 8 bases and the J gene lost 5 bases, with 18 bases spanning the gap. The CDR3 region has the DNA TGTGCCAGCCTCGACTTATTAAACTGGGAGACCCAGTACTTC. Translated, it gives CASLDLLNWETQYF.

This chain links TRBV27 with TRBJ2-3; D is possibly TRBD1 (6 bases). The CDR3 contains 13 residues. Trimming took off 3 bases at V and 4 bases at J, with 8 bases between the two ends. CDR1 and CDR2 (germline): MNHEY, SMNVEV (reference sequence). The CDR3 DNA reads TGTGCCAGCAGTTTCAGGGGTTCAGATACGCAGTATTTT. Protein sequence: CASSFRGSDTQYF.

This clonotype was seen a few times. The CDR3 DNA reads TGCGCCAGCAGCCCCGGACAGATCTACACAGATACGCAGTATTTT. This codes for CASSPGQIYTDTQYF. The V call is TRBV5-1, the J call TRBJ2-3, with D maybe TRBD1 (6 bases). The CDR3 totals 15 residues. Germline CDR1 and CDR2: SGHRS and YFSETQ. The germline V and J ends were trimmed by 4 bases and 2 bases, with 14 bases remaining between them.

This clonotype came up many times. In nucleotides, the CDR3 is TGTGCCAGCAGTGCGGGGGAGGGGGCAGGGTGGGAGACCCAGTACTTC. This encodes CASSAGEGAGWETQYF. The chain carries TRBV28 and TRBJ2-5; D possibly uses TRBD1 or TRBD2 (7 bases each). The CDR3 spans 16 residues. Looked up from germline, CDR1 is MDHEN and CDR2 is SYDVKM. The ends were cut back, 5 bases at V and 5 bases at J, with 21 bases in the middle.

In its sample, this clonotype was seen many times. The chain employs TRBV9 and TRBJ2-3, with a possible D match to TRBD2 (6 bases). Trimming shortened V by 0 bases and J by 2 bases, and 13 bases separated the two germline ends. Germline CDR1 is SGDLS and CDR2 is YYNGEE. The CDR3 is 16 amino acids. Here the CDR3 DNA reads TGTGCCAGCAGCGTAGAGCGGCTAGCGTACACAGATACGCAGTATTTT. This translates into CASSVERLAYTDTQYF.

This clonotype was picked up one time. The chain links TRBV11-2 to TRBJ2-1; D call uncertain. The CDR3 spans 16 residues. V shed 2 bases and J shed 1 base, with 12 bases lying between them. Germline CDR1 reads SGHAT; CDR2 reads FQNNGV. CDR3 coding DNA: TGTGCCAGCAGCTTAATGGCAGGAAAGTCCTACAATGAGCAGTTCTTC. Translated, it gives CASSLMAGKSYNEQFF.

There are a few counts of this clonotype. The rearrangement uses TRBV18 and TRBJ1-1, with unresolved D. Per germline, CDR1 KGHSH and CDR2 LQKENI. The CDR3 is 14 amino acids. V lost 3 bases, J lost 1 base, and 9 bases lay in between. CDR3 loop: CASSPALGNTEAFF. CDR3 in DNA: TGTGCCAGCTCACCGGCCCTGGGGAACACTGAAGCTTTCTTT.

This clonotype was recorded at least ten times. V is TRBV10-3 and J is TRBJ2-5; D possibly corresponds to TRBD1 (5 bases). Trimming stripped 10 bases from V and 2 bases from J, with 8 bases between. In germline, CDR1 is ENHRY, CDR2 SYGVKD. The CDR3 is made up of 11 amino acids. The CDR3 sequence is CASRGQETQYF. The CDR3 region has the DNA TGTGCCAGTAGGGGTCAAGAGACCCAGTACTTC.

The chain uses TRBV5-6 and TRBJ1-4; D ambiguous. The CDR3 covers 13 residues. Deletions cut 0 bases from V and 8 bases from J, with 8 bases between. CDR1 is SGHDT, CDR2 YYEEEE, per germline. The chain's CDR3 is CASSLGVGEKLFF. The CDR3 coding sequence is TGTGCCAGCAGCTTGGGGGTTGGCGAAAAACTGTTTTTT.

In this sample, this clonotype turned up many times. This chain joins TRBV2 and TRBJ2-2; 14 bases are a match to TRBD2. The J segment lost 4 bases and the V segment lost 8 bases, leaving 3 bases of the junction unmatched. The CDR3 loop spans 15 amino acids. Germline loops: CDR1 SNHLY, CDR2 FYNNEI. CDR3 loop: CASGTSGSGTGELFF. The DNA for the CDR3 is TGTGCCAGCGGGACTAGCGGGAGTGGCACCGGGGAGCTGTTTTTT. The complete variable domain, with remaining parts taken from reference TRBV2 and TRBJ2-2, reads EPEVTQTPSHQVTQMGQEVILRCVPISNHLYFYWYRQILGQKVEFLVSFYNNEISEKSEIFDDQFSVERPDGSNFTLKIRSTKLEDSAMYFCASGTSGSGTGELFFGEGSRLTVL.

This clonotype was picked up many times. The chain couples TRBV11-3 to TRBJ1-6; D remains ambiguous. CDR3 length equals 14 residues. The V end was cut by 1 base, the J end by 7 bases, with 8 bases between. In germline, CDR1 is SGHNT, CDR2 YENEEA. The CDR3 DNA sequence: TGTGCCAGCAGCTTAGGTGGGGTGAATTCACCCCTCCACTTT. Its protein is CASSLGGVNSPLHF.

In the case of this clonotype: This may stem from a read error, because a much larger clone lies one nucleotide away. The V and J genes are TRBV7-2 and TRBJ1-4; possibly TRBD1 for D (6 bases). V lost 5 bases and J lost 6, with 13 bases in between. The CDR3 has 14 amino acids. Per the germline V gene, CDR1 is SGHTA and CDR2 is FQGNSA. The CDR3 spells CASSRGHSDEKLFF. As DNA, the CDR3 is TGTGCCAGCAGCCGGGGACACAGTGATGAAAAACTGTTTTTT.